Listed here is a single T cell receptor (beta chain). One end of the junction fails to match germline, which may point to a read error. This sample was included in a study of blood T cell repertoires in COVID-19. Only in-frame clones appear in the TCRdb table, and some are missing; sequencing was by immunoSEQ multiplex PCR. This table has hundreds of thousands of clones, roughly 89% appearing once. The CDR3 is 16 residues long. Germline CDR1 and CDR2: SSHAT and FNYEAQ (reference sequence). The source material was PBMCs or T cells enriched from blood (not recorded which). The rearrangement joins TRBV7-7 to TRBJ2-3, with TRBD2 matching over 11 bases. The TCR was taken from a woman younger than 35 with acute COVID-19. The CDR3 DNA sequence: TGTGCTAGCAGCCCGGGGACTAGCGGAGTCACAGATACGCAGTATTTT. It specifies CASSPGTSGVTDTQYF.